This record looks at one T cell receptor (beta chain) sequence and its context. CDR1 is GTSNPN and CDR2 is SVGIG in the germline V gene (reference sequence). Trimming took 4 bases from V and 3 from J, leaving 9 bases between them. The CDR3 spans 12 residues. In the authors' methods: Researchers report that nucleated cell counts were estimated from reference gene primer amplification. Profiled with immunoSEQ multiplex PCR; TCRdb holds only in-frame clones, not every one. V and J calls and clone size are as listed in that table; D and trimming were resolved from the DNA. In the table there are 290,000 or so clones, approximately 86% of which are singletons. This entry belongs to a study of blood T cell repertoires in COVID-19.

This sequence was found in a woman aged 18-29 years who had recovered from COVID-19. The sequencing input was PBMCs or T cells enriched from blood (not recorded which). The chain is built from TRBV30 and TRBJ2-5; tentatively, D is TRBD1 (6 bases). CDR3 DNA: TGTGCCTGGAATGCAGGGGAAGAGACCCAGTACTTC. This encodes CAWNAGEETQYF.